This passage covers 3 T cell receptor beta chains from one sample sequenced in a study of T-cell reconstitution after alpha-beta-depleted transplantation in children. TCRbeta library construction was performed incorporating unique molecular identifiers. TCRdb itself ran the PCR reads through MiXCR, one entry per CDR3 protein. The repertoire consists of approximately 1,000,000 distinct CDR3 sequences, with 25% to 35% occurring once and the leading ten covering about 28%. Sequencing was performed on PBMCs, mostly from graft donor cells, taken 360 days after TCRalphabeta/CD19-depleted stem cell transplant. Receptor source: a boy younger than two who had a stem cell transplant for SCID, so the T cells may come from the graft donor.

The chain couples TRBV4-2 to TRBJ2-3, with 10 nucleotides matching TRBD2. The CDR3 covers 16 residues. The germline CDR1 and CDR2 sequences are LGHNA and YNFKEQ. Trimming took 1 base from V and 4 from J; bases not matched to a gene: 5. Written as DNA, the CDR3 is TGTGCCAGCAGCCAAGCCGGGACTAGCGACTCAGATACGCAGTATTTT. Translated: CASSQAGTSDSDTQYF.

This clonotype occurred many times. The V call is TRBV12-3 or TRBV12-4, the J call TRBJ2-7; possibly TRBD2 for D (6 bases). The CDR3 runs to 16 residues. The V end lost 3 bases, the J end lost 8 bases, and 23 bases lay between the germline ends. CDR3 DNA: TGTGCCAGCAGTTTGAGTTCGGGACTCCTTAACGCCCAGCAGTACTTC. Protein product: CASSLSSGLLNAQQYF.

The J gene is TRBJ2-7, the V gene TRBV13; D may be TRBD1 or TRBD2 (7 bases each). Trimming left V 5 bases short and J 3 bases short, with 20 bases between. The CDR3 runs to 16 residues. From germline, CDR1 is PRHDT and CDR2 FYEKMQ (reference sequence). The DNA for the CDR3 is TGTGCCAGCAGCGAAGGAGGACTAGGGACAGTCTACGAGCAGTACTTC. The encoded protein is CASSEGGLGTVYEQYF.